This TCR beta chain appears in the sequencing data of a study of human T cells and chemical hapten exposure. Study background: A mostly female patient group had alopecia areata, totalis or universalis. Minor pooled library volume differences mainly drove per-sample TCR yield variation.

Separate cDNA molecules received unique molecular identifiers, which the library attached to them. One entry per CDR3 protein, called by TCRdb with MiXCR from the RACE reads. The sample yields under 60,000 distinct CDR3 sequences, approximately 11% seen once. Indicated time point: patch test 1, 2 weeks after DPC sensitization. Treatment noted: therapeutic diphenylcyclopropenone sensitization with weekly scalp DPC. Extraction of total RNA was performed on unfractionated whole blood. Suited to DPC and affected by alopecia, the donors ranged from 18 to 70 years old. V was shortened by 6 bases and J by 1 base, with 11 bases between the two germline ends. CDR1 is ENHRY and CDR2 is SYGVKD in the germline V gene. The length of the CDR3 is 14 residues. This clonotype was found many times.

The sequencing here drew on whole blood, taken in connection with sensitization to the hapten diphenylcyclopropenone (DPC). The rearrangement uses TRBV10-3 and TRBJ2-3; weak D call: TRBD1 (6 bases). The receptor's source is a middle-aged woman with alopecia areata. Some clones in this sample may be carry-over from other donors' samples. CDR3 sequence: CAIRNRVGTDTQYF. CDR3 DNA: TGTGCCATCAGAAACAGGGTCGGCACAGATACGCAGTATTTT.